This record looks at one T cell receptor beta chain sequence and its context. These data originate in a study of early T cells in non-severe SARS-CoV-2 infection. V lost 1 base, J lost 8 bases, and 2 bases stayed unmatched. CDR3 length: 14 residues. Germline CDR1 reads SGHTA; CDR2 reads FQGTGA. In the library, individual cDNA molecules carried attached unique molecular identifiers. TCRdb analysed the 5' RACE reads with MiXCR anew, one entry per CDR3 protein. The sample has tens of thousands of distinct CDR3 sequences; 10% to 15% are singletons. This chain links TRBV7-3 with TRBJ2-3; 11 bases agree with TRBD1. The sample comprised whole blood. The TCR sequence derives from an adult who was a healthcare worker with PCR-confirmed SARS-CoV-2 infection or an uninfected control (not recorded which). In DNA form, the CDR3 reads TGTGCCAGCAGCTTAAGGACAGGGGGCAGTACGCAGTATTTT. Its translation: CASSLRTGGSTQYF.